This record covers a single T cell receptor (beta chain). The antigen is unknown. Germline V CDR1 and CDR2: LNHDA, SQIVND (reference sequence). The CDR3 is 12 amino acids. This specimen comes from a study of CXCR3-negative and CXCR3-positive naive CD8 T cells. Study results and limitations: Post-cryopreservation CXCR3 expression was partly diminished, and the bulk of assays employed fresh PBMCs. Relative to memory CD8+ cells, whose diversity was much lower, both naive subsets had comparably high diversity.

Libraries of TRB cDNA were made by 5' RACE and carried UMIs. After re-calling the 5' RACE reads, TCRdb lists one entry per CDR3 protein, DNA absent. Seen in this sample are 70,000 to 100,000 distinct CDR3 sequences; the ten most common clones hold about 1%. Sorting yielded triplicates of more than 250,000 cells for each CD8+ T cell subset. Cells that were CD45RO-CCR7+CD27+CD95- constituted naive CD8+ T cells. This receptor was obtained from a human donor in good health. Some clones in this sample may be carry-over from other donors' samples. The sample comprised naive CXCR3- CD8+ T cells from blood. Subset specified: CD45RO-CCR7+CD27+CD95- naive CD8+ T cells lacking CXCR3 (TNR3-). The V gene is TRBV19, the J gene TRBJ2-7; TCRdb's D call, TRBD1, is unchecked because there is no DNA. CDR3 sequence reads: CASSKGQVEQYF.